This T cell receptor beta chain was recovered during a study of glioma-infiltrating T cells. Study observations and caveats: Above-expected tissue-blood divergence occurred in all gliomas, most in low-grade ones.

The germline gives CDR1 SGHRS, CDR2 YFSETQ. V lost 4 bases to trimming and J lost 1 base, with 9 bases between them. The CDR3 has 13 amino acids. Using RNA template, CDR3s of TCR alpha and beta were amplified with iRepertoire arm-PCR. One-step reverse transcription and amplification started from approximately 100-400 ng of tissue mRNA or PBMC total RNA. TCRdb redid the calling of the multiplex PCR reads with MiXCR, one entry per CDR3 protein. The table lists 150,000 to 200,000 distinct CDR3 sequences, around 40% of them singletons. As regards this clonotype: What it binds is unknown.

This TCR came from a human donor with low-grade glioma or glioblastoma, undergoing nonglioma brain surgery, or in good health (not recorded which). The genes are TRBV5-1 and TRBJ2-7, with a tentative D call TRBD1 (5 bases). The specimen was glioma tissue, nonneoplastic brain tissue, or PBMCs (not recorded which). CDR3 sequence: CASSEDTSYEQYF. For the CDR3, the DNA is TGCGCCAGCAGCGAGGACACTTCCTACGAGCAGTACTTC.